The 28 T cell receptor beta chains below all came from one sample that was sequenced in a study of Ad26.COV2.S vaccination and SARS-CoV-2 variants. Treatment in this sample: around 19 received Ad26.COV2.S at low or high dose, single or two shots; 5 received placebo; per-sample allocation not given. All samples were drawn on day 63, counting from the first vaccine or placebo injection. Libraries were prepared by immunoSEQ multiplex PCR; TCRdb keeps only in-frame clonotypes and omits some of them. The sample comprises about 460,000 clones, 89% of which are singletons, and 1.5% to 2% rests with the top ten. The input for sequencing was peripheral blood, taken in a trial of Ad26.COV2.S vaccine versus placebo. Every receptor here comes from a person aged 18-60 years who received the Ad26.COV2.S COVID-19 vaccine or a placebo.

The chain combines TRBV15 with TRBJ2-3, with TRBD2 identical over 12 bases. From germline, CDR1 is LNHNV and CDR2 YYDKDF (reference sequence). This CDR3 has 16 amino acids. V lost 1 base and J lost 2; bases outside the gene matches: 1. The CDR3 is CATSRGLAGDTDTQYF. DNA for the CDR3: TGTGCCACCAGCAGAGGACTAGCGGGGGACACAGATACGCAGTATTTT.

The CDR3 is CASSPSVNTEAFF. In nucleotides, the CDR3 is TGTGCCAGCAGTCCCTCAGTGAACACTGAAGCTTTCTTT. This chain links TRBV12-3 or TRBV12-4 with TRBJ1-1; no firm D call. This CDR3 comprises 13 residues. Deletions cut 5 bases from V and 0 bases from J, with 7 bases between.

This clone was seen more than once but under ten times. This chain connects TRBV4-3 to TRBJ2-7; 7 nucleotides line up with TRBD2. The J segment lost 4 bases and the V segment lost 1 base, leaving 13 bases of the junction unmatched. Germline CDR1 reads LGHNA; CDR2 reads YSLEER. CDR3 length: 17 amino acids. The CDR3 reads CASSQAMSGGGGYEQYF. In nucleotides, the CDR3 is TGCGCCAGCAGCCAAGCGATGTCTGGAGGCGGGGGATACGAGCAGTACTTC.

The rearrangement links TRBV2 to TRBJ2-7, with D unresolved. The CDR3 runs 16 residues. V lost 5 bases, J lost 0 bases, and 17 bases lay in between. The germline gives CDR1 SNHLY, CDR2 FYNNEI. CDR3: CASSTYSSPSSYEQYF. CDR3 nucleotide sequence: TGTGCCAGCAGTACTTACTCCTCCCCAAGCTCCTACGAGCAGTACTTC.

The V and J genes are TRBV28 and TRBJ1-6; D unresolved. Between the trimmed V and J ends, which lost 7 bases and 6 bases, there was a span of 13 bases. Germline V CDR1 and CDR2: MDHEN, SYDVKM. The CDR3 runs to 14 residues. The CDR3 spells CASKISQPNSPLHF. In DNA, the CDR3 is TGTGCCAGCAAGATCTCCCAGCCTAATTCACCCCTCCACTTT. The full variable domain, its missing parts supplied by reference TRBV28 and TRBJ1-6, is DVKVTQSSRYLVKRTGEKVFLECVQDMDHENMFWYRQDPGLGLRLIYFSYDVKMKEKGDIPEGYSVSREKKERFSLILESASTNQTSMYLCASKISQPNSPLHFGNGTRLTVT.

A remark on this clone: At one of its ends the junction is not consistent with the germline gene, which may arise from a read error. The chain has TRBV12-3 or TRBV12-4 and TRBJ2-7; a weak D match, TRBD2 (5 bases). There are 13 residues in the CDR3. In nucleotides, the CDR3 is TGTGCCAGCAGTCCGAAGGACGGACTCATGGCCAACTTC. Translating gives CASSPKDGLMANF.

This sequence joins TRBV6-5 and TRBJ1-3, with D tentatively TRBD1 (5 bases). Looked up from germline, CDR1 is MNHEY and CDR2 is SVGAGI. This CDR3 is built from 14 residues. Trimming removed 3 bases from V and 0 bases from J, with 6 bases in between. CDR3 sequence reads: CASSYGTSGNTIYF. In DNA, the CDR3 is TGTGCCAGCAGTTATGGGACCTCTGGAAACACCATATATTTT.

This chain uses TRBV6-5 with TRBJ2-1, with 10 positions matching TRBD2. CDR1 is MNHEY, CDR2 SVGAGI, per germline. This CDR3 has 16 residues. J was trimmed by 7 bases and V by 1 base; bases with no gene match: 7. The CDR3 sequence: CASSYWASGGRNEQFF. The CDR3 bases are TGTGCCAGCAGTTACTGGGCTAGCGGGGGACGTAATGAGCAGTTCTTC.

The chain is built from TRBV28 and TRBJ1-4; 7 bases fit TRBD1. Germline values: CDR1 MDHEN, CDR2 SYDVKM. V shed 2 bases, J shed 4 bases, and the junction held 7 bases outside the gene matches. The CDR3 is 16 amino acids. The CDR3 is CASSLGEGAFNEKLFF. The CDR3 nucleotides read TGTGCCAGCAGTTTAGGGGAGGGGGCATTTAATGAAAAACTGTTTTTT.

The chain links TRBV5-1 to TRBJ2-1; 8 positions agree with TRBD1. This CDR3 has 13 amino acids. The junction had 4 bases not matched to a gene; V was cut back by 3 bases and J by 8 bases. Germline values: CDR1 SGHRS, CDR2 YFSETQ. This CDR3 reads CASSSDRAHEQFF. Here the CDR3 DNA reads TGCGCCAGCAGCTCGGACAGGGCACATGAGCAGTTCTTC.

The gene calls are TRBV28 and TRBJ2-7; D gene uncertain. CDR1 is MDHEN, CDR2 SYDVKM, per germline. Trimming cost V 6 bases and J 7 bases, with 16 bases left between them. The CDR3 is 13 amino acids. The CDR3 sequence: CASSLKVPQEQYF. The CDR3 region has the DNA TGTGCCAGCAGCCTTAAGGTTCCTCAAGAGCAGTACTTC.

The CDR3, as DNA: TGTGCCAGCAGCTTTAACCGGGAGAACACTGAAGCTTTCTTT. Translated: CASSFNRENTEAFF. V usage is TRBV7-9 and J usage is TRBJ1-1; D unclear. The CDR3 spans 14 residues. V lost 3 bases to trimming and J lost 1 base, with 9 bases between them. CDR1 is SEHNR, CDR2 FQNEAQ, per germline (reference sequence).

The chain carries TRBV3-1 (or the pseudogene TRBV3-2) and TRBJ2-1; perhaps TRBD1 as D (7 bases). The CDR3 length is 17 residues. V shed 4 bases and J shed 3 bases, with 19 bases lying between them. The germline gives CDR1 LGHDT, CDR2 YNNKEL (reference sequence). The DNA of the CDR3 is TGTGCCAGCAGCCGAAGACGTCGCGGGACAGACTACAATGAGCAGTTCTTC. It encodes CASSRRRRGTDYNEQFF.

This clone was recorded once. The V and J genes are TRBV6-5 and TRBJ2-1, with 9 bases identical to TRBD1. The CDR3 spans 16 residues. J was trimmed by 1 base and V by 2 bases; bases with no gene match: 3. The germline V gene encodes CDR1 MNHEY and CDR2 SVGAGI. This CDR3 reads CASSYLGQGSYNEQFF. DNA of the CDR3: TGTGCCAGCAGTTACCTGGGACAGGGATCCTACAATGAGCAGTTCTTC.

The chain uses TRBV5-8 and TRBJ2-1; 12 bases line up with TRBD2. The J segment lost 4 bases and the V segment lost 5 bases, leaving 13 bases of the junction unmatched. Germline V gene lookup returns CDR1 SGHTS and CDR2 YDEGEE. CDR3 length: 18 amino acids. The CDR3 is CASSQDASGRAQYNEQFF. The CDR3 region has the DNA TGTGCCAGCAGTCAGGACGCTAGCGGGAGGGCCCAATACAATGAGCAGTTCTTC.

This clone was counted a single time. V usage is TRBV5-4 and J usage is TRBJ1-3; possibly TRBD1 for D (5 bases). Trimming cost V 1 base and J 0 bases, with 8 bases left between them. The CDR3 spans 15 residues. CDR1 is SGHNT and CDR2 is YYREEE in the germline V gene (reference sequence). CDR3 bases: TGTGCCAGCAGCTTGACAGGCTACTCTGGAAACACCATATATTTT. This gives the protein CASSLTGYSGNTIYF.

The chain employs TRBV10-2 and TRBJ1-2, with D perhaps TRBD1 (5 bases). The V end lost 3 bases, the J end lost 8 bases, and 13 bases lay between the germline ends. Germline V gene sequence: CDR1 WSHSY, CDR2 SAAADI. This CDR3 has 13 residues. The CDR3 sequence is CASSEPRVGGYTF. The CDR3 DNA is TGCGCCAGCAGTGAACCCAGGGTGGGAGGCTACACCTTC.

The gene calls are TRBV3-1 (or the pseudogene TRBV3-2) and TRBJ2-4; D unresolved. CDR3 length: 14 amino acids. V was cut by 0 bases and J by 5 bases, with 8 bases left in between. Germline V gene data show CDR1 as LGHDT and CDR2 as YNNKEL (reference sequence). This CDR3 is CASSQDFGQNIQYF. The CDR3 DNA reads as TGTGCCAGCAGCCAAGATTTTGGCCAAAACATTCAGTACTTC.

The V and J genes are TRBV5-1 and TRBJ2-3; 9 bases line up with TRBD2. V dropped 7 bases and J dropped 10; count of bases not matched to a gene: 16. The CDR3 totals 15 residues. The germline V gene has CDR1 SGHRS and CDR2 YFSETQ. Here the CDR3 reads CASEVGSGGVGAQYF. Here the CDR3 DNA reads TGCGCCAGCGAAGTCGGTAGCGGGGGAGTAGGAGCGCAGTATTTT.

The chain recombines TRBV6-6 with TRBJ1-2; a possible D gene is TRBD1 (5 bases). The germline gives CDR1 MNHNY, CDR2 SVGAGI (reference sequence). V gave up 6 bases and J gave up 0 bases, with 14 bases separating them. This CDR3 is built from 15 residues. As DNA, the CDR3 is TGTGCCAGCAGCAGACCGGGACGGACTAACTATGGCTACACCTTC. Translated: CASSRPGRTNYGYTF.

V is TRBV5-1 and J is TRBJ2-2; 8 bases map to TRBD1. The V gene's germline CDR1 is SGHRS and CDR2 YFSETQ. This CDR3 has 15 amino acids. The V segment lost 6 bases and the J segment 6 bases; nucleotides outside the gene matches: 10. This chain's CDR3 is CASNLKGQGSGELFF. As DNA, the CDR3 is TGCGCCAGCAACCTAAAAGGACAGGGCTCCGGGGAGCTGTTTTTT.

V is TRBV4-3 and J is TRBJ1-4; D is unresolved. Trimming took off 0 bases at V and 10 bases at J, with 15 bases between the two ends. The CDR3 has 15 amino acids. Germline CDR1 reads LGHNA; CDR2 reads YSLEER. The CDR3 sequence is CASSQESLRAGKLFF. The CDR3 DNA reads TGCGCCAGCAGCCAAGAGTCCCTCCGGGCCGGAAAACTGTTTTTT.

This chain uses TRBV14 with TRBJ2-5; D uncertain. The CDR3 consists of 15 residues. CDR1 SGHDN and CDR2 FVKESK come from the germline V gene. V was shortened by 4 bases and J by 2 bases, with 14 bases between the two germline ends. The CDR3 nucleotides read TGTGCCAGCAGCCCATATCCGTCGGTACAAGAGACCCAGTACTTC. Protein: CASSPYPSVQETQYF.

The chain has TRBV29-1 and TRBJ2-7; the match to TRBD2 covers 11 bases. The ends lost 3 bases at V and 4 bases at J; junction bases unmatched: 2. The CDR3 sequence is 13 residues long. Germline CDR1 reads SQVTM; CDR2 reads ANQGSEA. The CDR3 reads CSVDGTSGYEQYF. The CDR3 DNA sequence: TGCAGCGTTGACGGGACTAGCGGATACGAGCAGTACTTC.

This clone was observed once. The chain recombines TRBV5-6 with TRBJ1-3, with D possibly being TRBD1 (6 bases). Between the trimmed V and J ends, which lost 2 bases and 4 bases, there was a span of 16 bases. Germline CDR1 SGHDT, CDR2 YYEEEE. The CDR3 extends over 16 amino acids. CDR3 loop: CASSFFTQGRGNTIYF. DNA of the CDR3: TGTGCCAGCAGCTTCTTCACACAGGGTCGGGGAAACACCATATATTTT.

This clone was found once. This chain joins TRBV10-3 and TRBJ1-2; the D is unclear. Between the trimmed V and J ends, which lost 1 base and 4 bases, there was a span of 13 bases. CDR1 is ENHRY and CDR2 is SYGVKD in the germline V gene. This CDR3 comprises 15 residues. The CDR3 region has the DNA TGTGCCATCAGTGAGTATGATAACGGCCCCTATGGCTACACCTTC. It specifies CAISEYDNGPYGYTF.

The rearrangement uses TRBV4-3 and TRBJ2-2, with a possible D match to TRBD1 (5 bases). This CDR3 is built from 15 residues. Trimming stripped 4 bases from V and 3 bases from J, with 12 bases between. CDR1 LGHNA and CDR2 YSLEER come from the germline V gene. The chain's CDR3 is CASSLQGADTGELFF. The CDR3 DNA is TGCGCCAGCAGCCTTCAAGGGGCGGACACCGGGGAGCTGTTTTTT.

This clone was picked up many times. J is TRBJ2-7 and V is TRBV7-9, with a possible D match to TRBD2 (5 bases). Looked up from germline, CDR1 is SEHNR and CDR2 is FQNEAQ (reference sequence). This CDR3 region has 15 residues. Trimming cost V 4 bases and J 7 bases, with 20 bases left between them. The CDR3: CASSSTGVGAKEQYF. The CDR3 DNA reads TGTGCCAGCAGCTCCACCGGGGTTGGCGCGAAAGAGCAGTACTTC.